The rows below give T cell receptor beta chains drawn from one sample of a study of T cell responses to AZD1222 COVID-19 vaccine. TCRdb's copy holds only in-frame clones and misses some; the assay was immunoSEQ multiplex PCR. The data show roughly 150,000 clones, roughly 92% seen once. This specimen consisted of peripheral blood, obtained 28 days after the second AZD1222 dose. The receptors were gathered from an adult who received the AZD1222 COVID-19 vaccine. The CDR3 runs from the conserved cysteine through the conserved F or W. Each record gives: D gene, V gene, clone size, J gene, CDR3 DNA, CDR3 protein. A D gene is named only where the DNA matches it firmly. A row's size may be missing; if present it is once, few, many or a size class.

.,TRBV2,.,TRBJ2-1,TGTGCCAGCGGGGCAGCCCCCAACAATGAGCAGTTCTTC,CASGAAPNNEQFF
.,TRBV21-1,.,TRBJ1-5,TGTGCCAGCAGCCCCTGCGGCGGGGGCCCTCAGCCCCAGCATTTT,CASSPCGGGPQPQHF
.,TRBV7-8,few,TRBJ2-5,TGTGCCAGCAGCCCCGGGCCTCAAGTCCAAGAGACCCAGTACTTC,CASSPGPQVQETQYF
TRBD2,TRBV5-1,.,TRBJ2-7,TGCGCCAGCAGCGAAGTAGCGGGAGTAGAGTTCTACGAGCAGTACTTC,CASSEVAGVEFYEQYF
TRBD2,TRBV28,.,TRBJ2-7,TGTGCCATCCAGAGACTAGCGGGAGGGGGTCGCGGCGAGCAGTACTTC,CAIQRLAGGGRGEQYF
TRBD2,TRBV18,.,TRBJ2-1,TGTGCCAGCTCAGAGATGACTAGCGGGAGGGTAAGCAATGAGCAGTTCTTC,CASSEMTSGRVSNEQFF
TRBD2,TRBV15,.,TRBJ2-3,TGTGCCACCGCCCCTACGGGAGGGCCGGTAGATACGCAGTATTTT,CATAPTGGPVDTQYF
.,TRBV28,few,TRBJ1-2,TGTGCCAGCAGTTTATCGTTCGCTAACTATGGCTACACCTTC,CASSLSFANYGYTF
TRBD2,TRBV28,.,TRBJ2-7,TGTGCCAGCAGTGTATTAGCGGGCAATACCTACGAGCAGTACTTC,CASSVLAGNTYEQYF
TRBD2,TRBV4-1,.,TRBJ2-1,TGCGCCAGCAGCCAAGGGTACGCGGGAGGTCTCTCTCTCGATGAGCAGTTCTTC,CASSQGYAGGLSLDEQFF
TRBD2,TRBV5-1,once,TRBJ2-7,TGCGCCAGCAGCTTGGCCGGGACTACCTACGAGCAGTACTTC,CASSLAGTTYEQYF
.,TRBV20-1,.,TRBJ2-7,TGCAGTGCTCGGTTATACGAGCAGTACTTC,CSARLYEQYF
TRBD1,TRBV18,.,TRBJ1-3,TGTGCCAGCTCACCCGGGACAGCCTCTGGAAACACCATATATTTT,CASSPGTASGNTIYF
.,TRBV10-3,.,TRBJ1-5,TGTGCCATCAGTGAAAACAGGGTCAGCAATCAGCCCCAGCATTTT,CAISENRVSNQPQHF
.,TRBV5-1,.,TRBJ1-4,TGCGCCAGCAGCTTAATAGCAGGGAGGGAAGAAAAACTGTTTTTT,CASSLIAGREEKLFF
TRBD2,TRBV19,.,TRBJ2-4,TGTGCCAGTATGACCAAGGGGAGGGAGGCCAAAAACATTCAGTACTTC,CASMTKGREAKNIQYF
.,TRBV2,.,TRBJ1-1,TGTGCCAGCAGTGAACAGTCGAACACTGAAGCTTTCTTT,CASSEQSNTEAFF